These 3 T cell receptor beta chains were sequenced from one sample in a study of radiation and T cells in renal cell carcinoma. This sample's time point: blood 4 weeks post-SBRT, at nephrectomy. The treatment is: 15 Gy SBRT to primary tumor, nephrectomy 4 weeks later. Produced via immunoSEQ multiplex PCR; TCRdb's table is partial and in-frame only. The sample lists about 76,000 clones; roughly nine tenths were seen once. Sequencing was performed on blood, taken from a patient whose treatment included radiotherapy and nephrectomy. The receptors shown here come from a woman aged 65 to 85 with renal cell carcinoma.

The chain couples TRBV7-2 to TRBJ1-1; D unclear. Germline V lookup: CDR1 SGHTA, CDR2 FQGNSA. With 1 base removed from V and 7 bases from J, the gap between germline ends came to 13 bases. The CDR3 consists of 14 residues. The DNA for the CDR3 is TGTGCCAGCAGCTTAGAAGGATATGGGAGTGAAGCTTTCTTT. Protein sequence: CASSLEGYGSEAFF.

This rearrangement joins TRBV7-6 to TRBJ2-7; TRBD2 matches 7 bases. Germline V CDR1 and CDR2: SGHVS, FNYEAQ. The CDR3 length is 16 residues. Trimming removed 2 bases from V and 2 bases from J; junction bases left unmatched: 9. CDR3 DNA sequence: TGTGCCAGCAGCTTAAACGCGGCGGGGGAAACCTACGAGCAGTACTTC. It codes for CASSLNAAGETYEQYF.

The DNA of the CDR3 is TGTGCCAACGCCGGGGGGCAATTATCTGGAAACACCATATATTTT. This sequence encodes CANAGGQLSGNTIYF. The V gene is TRBV6-4, the J gene TRBJ1-3; possible D gene TRBD1, 6 bases. Germline assignment: CDR1 MRHNA and CDR2 SNTAGT. The CDR3 loop spans 15 amino acids. V lost 10 bases to trimming and J lost 1 base, with 17 bases between them.